The clone carrying this T cell receptor beta chain has ten or more counts. Its target is not known. CDR1 and CDR2 (germline): KGHSH, LQKENI. The CDR3 loop spans 15 amino acids. Trimming removed 4 bases from V and 3 bases from J, with 13 bases in between. The data were obtained in a study of HIV-infected children after antiretroviral therapy interruption. Looking at the study overall: Children's median ages were roughly 10 years and 8 years by group. Study outcomes and limitations: The Gini coefficient of naive CD4+ repertoires rose, returning to baseline by 3 years. Naive CD4+ CDR3 sharing between time points fell after interruption began.

A 3' RACE protocol on RNA, with unique molecular identifiers, produced the TCR library. MiXCR, run by TCRdb on the 3' RACE reads, gives a single entry per CDR3 protein. The sample holds about 89,000 distinct CDR3 sequences, under 8% seen once. Treatment here: PENTA 11 planned treatment interruption arm or continuous ART arm. Sequences were derived from CD45RA+ CD4+ T cells from PBMCs, pooled from several time points, sampled from a donor given antiretroviral therapy, either interrupted or continuous. As for subset: naive CD4+ CD45RA+ CD45RO- T cells. V usage is TRBV18 and J usage is TRBJ1-3; tentatively, D is TRBD1 (5 bases). This receptor was obtained from a pool of human donors with HIV. The CDR3 protein is CASSRAGTDGNTIYF. CDR3 coding DNA: TGTGCCAGCTCACGAGCGGGGACGGATGGAAACACCATATATTTT.